Listed below are T cell receptor beta chains from one sample, sequenced in a study of CDR3 diversity in severe acne. TCRdb reanalysed the PCR reads using MiXCR and keeps one entry per CDR3 protein. The sample consists of around 83,000 distinct CDR3 sequences, approximately 54% of them appearing once. The sample consisted of blood. These receptors originate from a male donor with severe acne vulgaris. Both conserved end residues are part of each CDR3. The order of the fields is clone size, J gene, V gene, D gene, CDR3 DNA, CDR3 protein. A D gene is named only where the DNA matches it firmly. Size values are once, few and many counts, or a class for expanded clones, and some rows have none.

many TRBJ2-2 TRBV7-3 - TGTGCCAGCAGCTTAATGGGGACCGGGGAGCTGTTTTTT CASSLMGTGELFF
- TRBJ2-6 TRBV11-2 - TGCGCCAGCAGCCACGTACCGGGACACGCCAACGTCCTGACTTTC CASSHVPGHANVLTF
- TRBJ1-1 TRBV10-3 - TGTGCCATCAGCCCAGGAGCCATGAACACTGAAGCTTTCTTT CAISPGAMNTEAFF
- TRBJ2-5 TRBV9 - TGTGCCGGCAGCGTAGAGGGTCGGATACAAGAGACCCAGTACTTC CAGSVEGRIQETQYF
- TRBJ1-4 TRBV25-1 - TGTGCCAGCACAAATACAACTAATGAAAAACTGTTTTTT CASTNTTNEKLFF
many TRBJ2-1 TRBV24-1 TRBD1 TGTGCCACCAGTGACCAGGGACAGGGGGGCTCGAATGAGCAGTTCTTC CATSDQGQGGSNEQFF
- TRBJ1-5 TRBV6-1 TRBD1 TGTGCCAGCAGTAATACAGGGGAAGACAATCAGCCCCAGCATTTT CASSNTGEDNQPQHF
many TRBJ2-5 TRBV9 TRBD2 TGTGCCAGCAGCCCGGGACTAGCGTGGGAGACCCAGTACTTC CASSPGLAWETQYF
- TRBJ2-7 TRBV27 TRBD1 TGTGCCAGCAGTTTATCTCAGGGGGTCGTCCACGAGCAGTACTTC CASSLSQGVVHEQYF
few TRBJ2-7 TRBV9 TRBD2 TGTGCCAGCAGCGGGGGACTAGGGAGCTACGAGCAGTACTTC CASSGGLGSYEQYF
- TRBJ2-7 TRBV20-1 TRBD1 TGCAGTGCTCCGGGACAGGAGACCTACGAGCAGTACTTC CSAPGQETYEQYF
- TRBJ1-5 TRBV7-9 - TGTGCCAGCAGCCCGGGGCACAGCAATCAGCCCCAGCATTTT CASSPGHSNQPQHF
- TRBJ2-5 TRBV6-5 - TGTGCCAGCAGTGCTAGCGTGAAAGAGGCCCAGTACTTC CASSASVKEAQYF
- TRBJ2-7 TRBV6-6 - TGTGCCAGCAGCCACACCGGGGCTTCCTACGAGCAGTACTTC CASSHTGASYEQYF
- TRBJ1-6 TRBV7-2 TRBD1 TGTGCCAGCAGCTTAAGAGGGACAGGGGCGGTCGGTTCACCCCTCCACTTT CASSLRGTGAVGSPLHF
many TRBJ1-1 TRBV20-1 - TGCAGTGCCACGACAGGTAGCACTGAAGCTTTCTTT CSATTGSTEAFF